Listed below are T cell receptor beta chains from one sample, sequenced in a study of T cells after yellow fever vaccination. TCRdb redid the calling of the 5' RACE reads with MiXCR, one entry per CDR3 protein. The sample lists approximately 150,000 distinct CDR3 sequences; 6.5% to 8.5% were seen once. The sample here was CD4+ T cells sorted from PBMCs, taken 5 days after the yellow fever booster vaccination. The receptor set was obtained from a man aged 30 to 45 who received the YFV17D yellow fever vaccine. CDR3s include the opening cysteine and the closing phenylalanine or tryptophan. D genes are given only for firm matches.

>.|TRBV27|TRBJ2-3
CASSAQGDTQYF
>TRBD2|TRBV11-2|TRBJ2-4
CASSIEGGLAGVKAKNIQYF
>.|TRBV12-3/TRBV12-4|TRBJ2-7
CASSSEGGYEQYF
>.|TRBV10-1|TRBJ2-1
CASGSQGTGEQFF
>.|TRBV5-1|TRBJ2-1
CASSVPDNEQFF
>TRBD2|TRBV6-5|TRBJ2-7
CASSAGLAVQYF
>.|TRBV27|TRBJ2-1
CASSERAHDLNEQFF
>TRBD2|TRBV5-6|TRBJ2-7
CASSSRGTSGGGFSYEQYF
>.|TRBV12-3/TRBV12-4|TRBJ2-1
CASRSRHEGNNEQFF
>.|TRBV3-1|TRBJ1-5
CASSQDSGAQNQPQHF
>TRBD2|TRBV12-3/TRBV12-4|TRBJ2-1
CACCFDLSGGPPYNEQFF
>.|TRBV2|TRBJ2-5
CASSDASWAGETQYF
>.|TRBV7-2|TRBJ2-3
CASSSGAGYTDTQYF
>.|TRBV11-2|TRBJ2-2
CASSLVGGLNTGELFF
>TRBD1|TRBV5-6|TRBJ2-1
CASSSDRQYNEQFF
>.|TRBV11-2|TRBJ1-3
CASSFLGSRLSGNTIYF
>.|TRBV20-1|TRBJ1-2
CSATPAVVYGYTF
>.|TRBV6-2/TRBV6-3|TRBJ2-5
CASRHTPGSETQYF
>.|TRBV24-1|TRBJ2-3
CATSDPGLFTDTQYF
>.|TRBV7-2|TRBJ2-5
CASSLNGVGETQYF
>.|TRBV5-5|TRBJ1-5
CASSLEFREGQPQHF
>.|TRBV5-1|TRBJ1-1
CASSAGRGEAFF
>.|TRBV9|TRBJ1-6
CASRSSYNSPLHF
>TRBD1|TRBV10-3|TRBJ2-1
CATKGAPQGSYNEQFF
>.|TRBV5-6|TRBJ1-5
CASSFRDSNQPQHF
>.|TRBV3-1|TRBJ2-7
CASSDYYEQYF
>TRBD1|TRBV19|TRBJ2-2
CASSADRVIAGELFF
>.|TRBV6-5|TRBJ1-4
CASSYAGERRKLFF
>.|TRBV6-5|TRBJ1-5
CASSYNLEGSPQHF
>.|TRBV12-3/TRBV12-4|TRBJ2-5
CASSRPQGTQYF
>.|TRBV7-2|TRBJ1-4
CASSEGIGGPEKLFF
>TRBD1|TRBV20-1|TRBJ2-3
CSAPETGIDTQYF
>TRBD2|TRBV20-1|TRBJ2-5
CSAKWTSGRSETQYF
>.|TRBV7-8|TRBJ2-1
CASSRRTLTTGNEQFF
>TRBD1|TRBV7-9|TRBJ2-7
CASAFGQGIDEQYF